The 6 T cell receptor beta chains below all came from one sample that was sequenced in a study of T cells in Graves' hyperthyroidism and ophthalmopathy. It was RNA transcripts that yielded the amplified TCR beta CDR3 regions. First-round RT-PCR with HTBI primers amplified the TCR CDR3 region. MiXCR, run by TCRdb on the multiplex PCR reads, gives a single entry per CDR3 protein. The sample holds 300,000 to 400,000 distinct CDR3 sequences, 13% to 15% seen once. The sequenced sample consisted of blood. The receptor source for this set is a woman aged 25 to 39 with Graves' ophthalmopathy.

At least ten counts were recorded for this clonotype. The gene calls are TRBV6-1 and TRBJ2-5; TRBD2 matches 9 bases. V lost 1 base and J lost 1; bases outside the gene matches: 4. Looked up from germline, CDR1 is MNHNS and CDR2 is SASEGT. This CDR3 has 16 residues. The DNA of the CDR3 is TGTGCCAGCAGTGAAGGGCTAGCGGGGTTCCAAGAGACCCAGTACTTC. It yields the protein CASSEGLAGFQETQYF.

V gene TRBV20-1 combines with J gene TRBJ2-3; the D is unclear. V was cut by 0 bases and J by 0 bases, with 10 bases left in between. Germline CDR1 reads DFQATT; CDR2 reads SNEGSKA (reference sequence). The CDR3 loop spans 15 amino acids. CDR3 amino acids: CSARDLKTSTDTQYF. Written as DNA, the CDR3 is TGCAGTGCTAGAGATTTGAAGACTAGCACAGATACGCAGTATTTT.

This clonotype was seen ten or more times. This chain uses TRBV27 with TRBJ1-1, with D uncertain. The V end was cut by 2 bases, the J end by 0 bases, with 13 bases between. Looked up from germline, CDR1 is MNHEY and CDR2 is SMNVEV (reference sequence). The CDR3 covers 16 residues. The CDR3, as DNA: TGTGCCAGCAGTTTAACCCCCCTGACGGTGAACACTGAAGCTTTCTTT. Its translation is CASSLTPLTVNTEAFF.

This clonotype occurred many times. This sequence joins TRBV20-1 and TRBJ1-6, with 8 positions matching TRBD1. The CDR3 contains 13 residues. Looked up from germline, CDR1 is DFQATT and CDR2 is SNEGSKA (reference sequence). The chain's CDR3 is CSPLDRDISPLHF. The CDR3 DNA reads TGCAGCCCTTTGGACAGGGATATTTCACCCCTCCACTTT.

In this sample, this clonotype turned up many times. This chain links TRBV12-3 or TRBV12-4 with TRBJ1-1, with 9 nucleotides matching TRBD1. This CDR3 has 13 amino acids. J gave up 9 bases and V 6 bases, and 8 bases lay outside the gene matches. CDR3 in DNA: TGTGCCAGCAGACAAGGGGACAGGGATAAAGCTTTCTTT. Amino acid sequence: CASRQGDRDKAFF.

This clonotype was seen many times. The chain carries TRBV14 and TRBJ2-7; D possibly corresponds to TRBD1 (6 bases). V gave up 1 base and J gave up 6 bases, with 13 bases separating them. The CDR3 totals 14 residues. Germline CDR1 is SGHDN and CDR2 is FVKESK. CDR3 nucleotides: TGTGCCAGCAGCCAAGTTCGGACACAGGGCGAGCAGTACTTC. It specifies CASSQVRTQGEQYF.